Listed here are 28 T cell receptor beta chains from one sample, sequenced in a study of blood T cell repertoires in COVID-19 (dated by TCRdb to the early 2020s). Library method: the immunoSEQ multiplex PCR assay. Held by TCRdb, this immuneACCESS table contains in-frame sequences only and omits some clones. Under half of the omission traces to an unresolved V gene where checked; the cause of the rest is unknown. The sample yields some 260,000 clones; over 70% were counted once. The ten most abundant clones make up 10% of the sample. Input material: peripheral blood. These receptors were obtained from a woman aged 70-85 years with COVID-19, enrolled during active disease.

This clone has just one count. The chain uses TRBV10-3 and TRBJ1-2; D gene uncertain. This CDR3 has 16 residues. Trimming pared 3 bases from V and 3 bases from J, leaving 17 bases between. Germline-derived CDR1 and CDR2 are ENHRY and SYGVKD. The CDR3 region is CAISDSREVRYYGYTF. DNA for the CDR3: TGTGCCATCAGTGACAGCCGCGAGGTCCGCTACTATGGCTACACCTTC.

The CDR3 region is CAISKVGAAPTYEQYF. The CDR3 nucleotides are TGTGCCATCAGCAAGGTGGGGGCAGCGCCGACCTACGAGCAGTACTTC. The chain carries TRBV10-3 and TRBJ2-7, with D tentatively TRBD1 (6 bases). CDR1 is ENHRY and CDR2 is SYGVKD in the germline V gene. The germline V and J ends were trimmed by 6 bases and 2 bases, with 20 bases remaining between them. CDR3 length: 16 residues.

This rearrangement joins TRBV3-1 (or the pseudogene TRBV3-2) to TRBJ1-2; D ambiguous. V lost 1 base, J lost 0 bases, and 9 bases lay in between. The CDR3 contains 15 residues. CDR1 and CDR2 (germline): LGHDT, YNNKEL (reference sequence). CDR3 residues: CASSQGYRPNYGYTF. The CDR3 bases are TGTGCCAGCAGCCAAGGGTACAGACCTAACTATGGCTACACCTTC.

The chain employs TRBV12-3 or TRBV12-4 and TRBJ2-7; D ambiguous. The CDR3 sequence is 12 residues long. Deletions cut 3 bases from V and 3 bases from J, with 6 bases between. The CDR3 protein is CASSLADYEQYF. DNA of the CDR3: TGTGCCAGCAGTTTGGCGGACTACGAGCAGTACTTC.

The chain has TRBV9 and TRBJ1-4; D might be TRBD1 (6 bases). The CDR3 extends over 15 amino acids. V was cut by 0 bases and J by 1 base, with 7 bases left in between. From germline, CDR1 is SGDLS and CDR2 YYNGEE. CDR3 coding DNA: TGTGCCAGCAGCGTAGAACAGGGAACTAATGAAAAACTGTTTTTT. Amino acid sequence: CASSVEQGTNEKLFF.

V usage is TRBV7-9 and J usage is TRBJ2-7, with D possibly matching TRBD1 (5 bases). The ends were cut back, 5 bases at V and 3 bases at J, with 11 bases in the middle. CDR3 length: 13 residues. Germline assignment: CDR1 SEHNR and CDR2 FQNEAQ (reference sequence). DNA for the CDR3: TGTGCCAGCAGCCCACAGGCAGTCTACGAGCAGTACTTC. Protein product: CASSPQAVYEQYF.

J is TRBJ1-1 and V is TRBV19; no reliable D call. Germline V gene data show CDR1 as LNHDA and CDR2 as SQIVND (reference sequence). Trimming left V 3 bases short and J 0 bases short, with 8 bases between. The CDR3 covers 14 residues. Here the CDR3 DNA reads TGTGCCAGTAGTATCCCGGGAATGAACACTGAAGCTTTCTTT. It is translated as CASSIPGMNTEAFF.

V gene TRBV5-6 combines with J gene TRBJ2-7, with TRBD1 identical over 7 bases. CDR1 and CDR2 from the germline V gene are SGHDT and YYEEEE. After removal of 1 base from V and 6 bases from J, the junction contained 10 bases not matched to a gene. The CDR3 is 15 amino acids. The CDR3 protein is CASSLKGRGPSEQYF. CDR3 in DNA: TGTGCCAGCAGCTTGAAGGGTAGGGGGCCAAGCGAGCAGTACTTC.

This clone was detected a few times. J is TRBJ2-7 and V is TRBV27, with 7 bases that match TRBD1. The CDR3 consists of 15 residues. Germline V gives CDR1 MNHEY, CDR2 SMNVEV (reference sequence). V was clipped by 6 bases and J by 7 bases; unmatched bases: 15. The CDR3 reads CASRETGDGVGEQYF. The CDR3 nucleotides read TGTGCCAGCAGGGAAACAGGGGACGGGGTTGGAGAGCAGTACTTC.

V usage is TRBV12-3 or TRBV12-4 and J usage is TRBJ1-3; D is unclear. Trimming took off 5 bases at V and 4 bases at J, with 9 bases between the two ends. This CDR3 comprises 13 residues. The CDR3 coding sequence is TGTGCCAGCAGTCACGACAAAGGAAACACCATATATTTT. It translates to CASSHDKGNTIYF.

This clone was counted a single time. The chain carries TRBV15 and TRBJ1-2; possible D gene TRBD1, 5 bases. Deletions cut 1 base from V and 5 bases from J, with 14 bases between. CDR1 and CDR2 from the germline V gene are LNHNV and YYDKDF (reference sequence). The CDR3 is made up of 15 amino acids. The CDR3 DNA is TGTGCCACCAGCAGAGGGTCGGTGGGGCGTTATGGCTACACCTTC. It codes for CATSRGSVGRYGYTF.

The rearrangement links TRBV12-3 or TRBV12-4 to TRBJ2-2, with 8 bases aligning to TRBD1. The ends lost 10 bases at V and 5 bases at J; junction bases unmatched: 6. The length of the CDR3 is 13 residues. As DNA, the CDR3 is TGTGCCACCGGACAGGGTTGGACCGGGGAGCTGTTTTTT. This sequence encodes CATGQGWTGELFF.

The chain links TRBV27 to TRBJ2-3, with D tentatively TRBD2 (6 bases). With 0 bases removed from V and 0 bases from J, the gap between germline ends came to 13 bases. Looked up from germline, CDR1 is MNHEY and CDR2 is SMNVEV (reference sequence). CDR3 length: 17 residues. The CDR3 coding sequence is TGTGCCAGCAGTTTATCGAATAGCCGGGGGAGCACAGATACGCAGTATTTT. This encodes CASSLSNSRGSTDTQYF.

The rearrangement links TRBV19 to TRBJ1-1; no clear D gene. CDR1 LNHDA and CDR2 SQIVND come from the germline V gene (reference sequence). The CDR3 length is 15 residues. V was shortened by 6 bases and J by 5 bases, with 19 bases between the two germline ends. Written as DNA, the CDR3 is TGTGCCAGTAGAGCGCAGCCCACCATAAGTACTGAAGCTTTCTTT. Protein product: CASRAQPTISTEAFF.

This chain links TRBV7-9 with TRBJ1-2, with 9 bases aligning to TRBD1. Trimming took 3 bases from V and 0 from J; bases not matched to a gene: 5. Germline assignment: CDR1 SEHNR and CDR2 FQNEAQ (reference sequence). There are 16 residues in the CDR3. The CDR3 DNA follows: TGTGCCAGCAGCTTGGGGACAGGGCCGACTAACTATGGCTACACCTTC. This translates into CASSLGTGPTNYGYTF.

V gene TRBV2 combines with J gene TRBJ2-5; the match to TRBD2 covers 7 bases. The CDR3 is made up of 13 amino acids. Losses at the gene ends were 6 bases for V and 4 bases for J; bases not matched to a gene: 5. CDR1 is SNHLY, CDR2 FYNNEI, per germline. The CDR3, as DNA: TGTGCCAGCAGACTCGGGGAGGGAGAGACCCAGTACTTC. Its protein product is CASRLGEGETQYF.

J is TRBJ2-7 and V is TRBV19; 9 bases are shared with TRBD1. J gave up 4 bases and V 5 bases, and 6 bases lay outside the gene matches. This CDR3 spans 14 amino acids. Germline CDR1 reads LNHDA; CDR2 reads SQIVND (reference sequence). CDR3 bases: TGTGCCAGTAGTGCCGGGACAGGGACGTACGAGCAGTACTTC. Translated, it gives CASSAGTGTYEQYF.

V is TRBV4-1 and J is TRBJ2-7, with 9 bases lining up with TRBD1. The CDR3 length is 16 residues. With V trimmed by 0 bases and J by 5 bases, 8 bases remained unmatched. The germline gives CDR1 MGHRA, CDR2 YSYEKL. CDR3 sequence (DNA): TGCGCCAGCAGCCAAGACCCGACAGGGGGTAGCGACGAGCAGTACTTC. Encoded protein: CASSQDPTGGSDEQYF.

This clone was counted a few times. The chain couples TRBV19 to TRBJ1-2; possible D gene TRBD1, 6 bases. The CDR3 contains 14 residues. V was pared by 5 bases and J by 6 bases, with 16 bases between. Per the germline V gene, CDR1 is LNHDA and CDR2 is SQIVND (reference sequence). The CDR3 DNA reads TGTGCCAGTAGTGTAGGGGGGCTTCCGGATGGCTACACCTTC. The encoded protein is CASSVGGLPDGYTF.

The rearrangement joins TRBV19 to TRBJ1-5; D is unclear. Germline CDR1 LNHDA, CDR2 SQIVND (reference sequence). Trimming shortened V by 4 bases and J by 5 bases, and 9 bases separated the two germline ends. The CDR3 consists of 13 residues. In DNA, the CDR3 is TGTGCCAGTAGTAACTGGGGAGATCAGCCCCAGCATTTT. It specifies CASSNWGDQPQHF.

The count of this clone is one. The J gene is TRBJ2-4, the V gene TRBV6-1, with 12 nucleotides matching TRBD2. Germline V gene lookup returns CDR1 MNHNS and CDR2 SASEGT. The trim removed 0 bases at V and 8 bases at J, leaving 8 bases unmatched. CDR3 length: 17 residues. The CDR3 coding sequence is TGTGCCAGCAGTGAAGCTCTAGCGGGAGGGCCTATGGACATTCAGTACTTC. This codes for CASSEALAGGPMDIQYF.

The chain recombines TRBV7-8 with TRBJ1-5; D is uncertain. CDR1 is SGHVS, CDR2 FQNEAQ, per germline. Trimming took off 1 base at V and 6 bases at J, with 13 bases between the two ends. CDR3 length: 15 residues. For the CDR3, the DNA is TGTGCCAGCAGCTTAGGTTGGAGTTTGGGTCAGCCCCAGCATTTT. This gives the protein CASSLGWSLGQPQHF.

The CDR3 region is CASNIAHREGTGELFF. As DNA, the CDR3 is TGTGCCAGTAACATCGCCCACAGGGAGGGAACCGGGGAGCTGTTTTTT. V and J are TRBV19 and TRBJ2-2; a possible D gene is TRBD2 (7 bases). CDR1 LNHDA and CDR2 SQIVND come from the germline V gene (reference sequence). The V end lost 7 bases, the J end lost 5 bases, and 20 bases lay between the germline ends. The CDR3 loop spans 16 amino acids.

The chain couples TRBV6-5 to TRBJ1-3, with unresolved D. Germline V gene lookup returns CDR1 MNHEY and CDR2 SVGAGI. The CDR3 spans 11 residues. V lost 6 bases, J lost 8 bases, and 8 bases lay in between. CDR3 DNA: TGTGCCAGCAGCCCCTTTGACACCATATATTTT. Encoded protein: CASSPFDTIYF.

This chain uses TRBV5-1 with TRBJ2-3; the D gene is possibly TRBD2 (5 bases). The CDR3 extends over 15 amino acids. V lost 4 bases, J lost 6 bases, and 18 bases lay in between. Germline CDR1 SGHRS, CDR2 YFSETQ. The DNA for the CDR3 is TGCGCCAGCAGCCCGATCCTTGGCTCGGGGGATACGCAGTATTTT. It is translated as CASSPILGSGDTQYF.

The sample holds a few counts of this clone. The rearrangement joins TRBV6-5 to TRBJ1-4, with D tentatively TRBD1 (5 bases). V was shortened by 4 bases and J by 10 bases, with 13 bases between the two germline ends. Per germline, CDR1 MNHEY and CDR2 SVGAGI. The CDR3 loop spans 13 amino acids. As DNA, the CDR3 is TGTGCCAGCAGTTCCCCGGGGGAGGGAAAACTGTTTTTT. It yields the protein CASSSPGEGKLFF.

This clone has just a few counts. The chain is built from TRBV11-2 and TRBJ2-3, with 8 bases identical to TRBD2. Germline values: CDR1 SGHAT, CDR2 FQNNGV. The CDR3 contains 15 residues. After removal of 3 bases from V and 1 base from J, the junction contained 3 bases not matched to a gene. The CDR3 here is CASSFTREGTDTQYF. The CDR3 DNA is TGTGCCAGCAGCTTTACGCGGGAGGGCACAGATACGCAGTATTTT. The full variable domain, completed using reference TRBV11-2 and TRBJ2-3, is EAGVAQSPRYKIIEKRQSVAFWCNPISGHATLYWYQQILGQGPKLLIQFQNNGVVDDSQLPKDRFSAERLKGVDSTLKIQPAKLEDSAVYLCASSFTREGTDTQYFGPGTRLTVL.

The chain's CDR3 is CASSERPSGQFF. In nucleotides, the CDR3 is TGTGCCAGCAGTGAAAGGCCTAGCGGGCAGTTCTTC. J is TRBJ2-1 and V is TRBV2; 7 bases map to TRBD2. CDR3 length equals 12 residues. The germline CDR1 and CDR2 sequences are SNHLY and FYNNEI. V shed 2 bases and J 12 bases; nucleotides not matched to a gene: 4. Combining the CDR3 with reference TRBV2 and TRBJ2-1 gives the whole variable domain EPEVTQTPSHQVTQMGQEVILRCVPISNHLYFYWYRQILGQKVEFLVSFYNNEISEKSEIFDDQFSVERPDGSNFTLKIRSTKLEDSAMYFCASSERPSGQFFGPGTRLTVL.